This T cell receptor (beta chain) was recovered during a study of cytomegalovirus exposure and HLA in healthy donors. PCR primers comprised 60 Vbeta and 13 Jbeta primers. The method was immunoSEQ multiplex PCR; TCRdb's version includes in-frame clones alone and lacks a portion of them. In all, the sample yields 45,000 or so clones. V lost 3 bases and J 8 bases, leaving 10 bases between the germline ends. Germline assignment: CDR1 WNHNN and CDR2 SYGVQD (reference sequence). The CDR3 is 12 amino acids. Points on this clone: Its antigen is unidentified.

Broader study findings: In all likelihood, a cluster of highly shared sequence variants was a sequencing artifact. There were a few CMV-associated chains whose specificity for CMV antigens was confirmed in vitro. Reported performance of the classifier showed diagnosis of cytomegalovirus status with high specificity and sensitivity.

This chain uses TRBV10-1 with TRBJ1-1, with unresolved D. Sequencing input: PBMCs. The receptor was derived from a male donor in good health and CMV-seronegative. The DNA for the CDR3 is TGCGCCAGCAGTGATAGAGAAGTAGAAGCTTTCTTT. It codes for CASSDREVEAFF.